Reported below is one T cell receptor (beta chain). A second PCR of roughly 6 to 12 cycles used a sample-barcoded 5' primer and a J-beta primer mix. TCRdb re-analysed the 5' RACE reads in MiXCR, keeping a single row per CDR3 protein. The data show roughly 1.6 million distinct CDR3 sequences, about 32% seen once. The data derive from a study of blood T cells in healthy people across ages. V was pared by 3 bases and J by 5 bases, with 2 bases of the junction left unmatched. This CDR3 contains 15 residues. This chain joins TRBV12-3 or TRBV12-4 and TRBJ2-2, with 11 nucleotides matching TRBD2. This receptor was taken from a woman between 25 and 40 years old in good health. Sequenced: blood. For the CDR3, the DNA is TGTGCCAGCAGTTTTAGCGGGAGGGCTACCGGGGAGCTGTTTTTT. It is translated as CASSFSGRATGELFF.